This is a list of T cell receptor beta chains from one sample in a study of cytomegalovirus exposure and HLA in healthy donors. Libraries were prepared by immunoSEQ multiplex PCR; TCRdb keeps only in-frame clonotypes and omits some of them. The table shows over 100,000 clones, with 70% to 80% occurring only once. Sequenced sample: PBMCs. These receptors all stem from a male donor in good health and CMV-seropositive. The CDR3 runs from the conserved cysteine through the conserved F or W. A D gene is named only where the DNA matches it firmly. Size is omitted from some rows. Given values are once, few, many or a class for expanded clones.

v_gene | len | d_gene | abundance | CDR3aa
TRBV10-1 | 16 | TRBD2 | - | CASSEWGCGRTWEQFF
TRBV4-3 | 16 | - | - | CASSQEGGLAKNIQYF
TRBV7-9 | 16 | TRBD2 | - | CASSWTSGVNTGELFF
TRBV7-8 | 14 | - | few | CASSLVVTTGEQFF
TRBV28 | 13 | - | once | CASSVRVRETQYF
TRBV7-2 | 15 | - | - | CASIPRGGGSYEQYF
TRBV27 | 11 | - | few | CASSFLSEQYF
TRBV6-5 | 13 | - | - | CASSYTGNYEQYF
TRBV7-6 | 13 | - | few | CASSPRGPEEQYF
TRBV5-1 | 15 | - | few | CASSLGGQTNEKLFF
TRBV15 | 16 | TRBD2 | - | CATSRDIGLAGGLQYF
TRBV18 | 13 | TRBD1 | - | CASSLTGNNEQYF
TRBV7-2 | 16 | - | - | CASSLVGGRSYNEQFF
TRBV4-1 | 14 | - | - | CASSQGLDPYEQYF
TRBV29-1 | 13 | - | - | CSVTGTSTDTQYF
TRBV6-1 | 13 | TRBD2 | - | CASSTSGTDTQYF
TRBV30 | 12 | TRBD1 | - | CAWTPTGGPQYF
TRBV6-5 | 15 | - | - | CASRPPLGGTDTQYF
TRBV5-1 | 15 | TRBD1 | - | CASSLQVDRGYEQYF
TRBV19 | 15 | TRBD2 | - | CASRDSAGVSNEQFF
TRBV6-5 | 12 | - | - | CASRTGNQPQHF
TRBV28 | 17 | - | - | CASSLAGRGAVFDGYTF
TRBV19 | 12 | TRBD2 | - | CASSTSVGGQFF
TRBV29-1 | 12 | - | - | CSAYSPPYEQYF
TRBV6-5 | 14 | TRBD1 | - | CASRGGQGSLGYTF
TRBV7-9 | 14 | TRBD2 | - | CASSLRAGAYEQYF
TRBV18 | 16 | - | - | CASSPPGTGPGNTIYF
TRBV6-5 | 13 | TRBD2 | - | CASSWSGVNEQFF